Each of the 19 T cell receptor beta chains below was sequenced from the same sample in a study of blood T cell repertoires in COVID-19. Sequenced by immunoSEQ multiplex PCR; TCRdb stores in-frame clones only, minus some. The repertoire includes around 69,000 clones, 85% to 90% of them detected once, and more than 6.5% sits in the top ten. The sample taken for sequencing was peripheral blood. Receptor source: a man aged 50 to 59 with active COVID-19.

This clone was seen a handful of times. V and J are TRBV7-9 and TRBJ1-3; the match to TRBD1 covers 7 bases. Losses at the gene ends were 1 base for V and 1 base for J; bases not matched to a gene: 10. Per the germline V gene, CDR1 is SEHNR and CDR2 is FQNEAQ (reference sequence). This CDR3 is 18 amino acids long. This CDR3 is CASSLGRDSRPSGNTIYF. The CDR3 DNA reads TGTGCCAGCAGCTTAGGGCGGGACAGCCGCCCATCTGGAAACACCATATATTTT.

The V and J genes are TRBV6-5 and TRBJ2-1; D perhaps matches TRBD1 (5 bases). CDR3 length: 14 residues. Germline V gives CDR1 MNHEY, CDR2 SVGAGI. V lost 11 bases, J lost 0 bases, and 14 bases lay in between. The CDR3 reads CAGARQSSYNEQFF. Here the CDR3 DNA reads TGTGCCGGGGCGCGTCAGAGCTCCTACAATGAGCAGTTCTTC.

This chain connects TRBV7-8 to TRBJ1-5, with 8 bases fitting TRBD1. Germline loops: CDR1 SGHVS, CDR2 FQNEAQ. V was pared by 0 bases and J by 3 bases, with 7 bases of the junction left unmatched. The CDR3 extends over 17 amino acids. CDR3 residues: CASSLADRVGYNQPQHF. Written as DNA, the CDR3 is TGTGCCAGCAGCTTAGCGGACAGGGTAGGGTACAATCAGCCCCAGCATTTT.

This clone was detected only once. This chain connects TRBV6-5 to TRBJ2-3, with a tentative D call TRBD2 (5 bases). Trimming took 0 bases from V and 3 from J, leaving 7 bases between them. Germline CDR1 is MNHEY and CDR2 is SVGAGI. This CDR3 contains 14 residues. The CDR3 reads CASSYSRGTDTQYF. The CDR3 bases are TGTGCCAGCAGTTACTCGCGCGGGACAGATACGCAGTATTTT.

The V call is TRBV2, the J call TRBJ2-2; 12 bases fit TRBD1. This CDR3 has 14 residues. Germline loops: CDR1 SNHLY, CDR2 FYNNEI. J gave up 7 bases and V 6 bases, and 3 bases lay outside the gene matches. The CDR3 loop reads CASRGQGASGELFF. In DNA form, the CDR3 reads TGTGCCAGCAGGGGACAGGGGGCTAGCGGGGAGCTGTTTTTT. Filled out from reference TRBV2 and TRBJ2-2, the complete variable domain reads EPEVTQTPSHQVTQMGQEVILRCVPISNHLYFYWYRQILGQKVEFLVSFYNNEISEKSEIFDDQFSVERPDGSNFTLKIRSTKLEDSAMYFCASRGQGASGELFFGEGSRLTVL.

This chain joins TRBV7-3 and TRBJ2-2; 9 bases fit TRBD2. The length of the CDR3 is 17 residues. CDR1 is SGHTA and CDR2 is FQGTGA in the germline V gene. The J segment lost 0 bases and the V segment lost 5 bases, leaving 7 bases of the junction unmatched. For the CDR3, the DNA is TGTGCCAGCAGCCCCCGGGCTAGCGGGGCGAACACCGGGGAGCTGTTTTTT. Its protein is CASSPRASGANTGELFF. The complete variable domain, with remaining parts taken from reference TRBV7-3 and TRBJ2-2, reads GAGVSQTPSNKVTEKGKYVELRCDPISGHTALYWYRQSLGQGPEFLIYFQGTGAADDSGLPNDRFFAVRPEGSVSTLKIQRTERGDSAVYLCASSPRASGANTGELFFGEGSRLTVL.

The rearrangement uses TRBV6-1 and TRBJ2-4; maybe TRBD2 (6 bases). CDR1 is MNHNS, CDR2 SASEGT, per germline. Trimming shortened V by 1 base and J by 8 bases, and 15 bases separated the two germline ends. The CDR3 length is 15 residues. Here the CDR3 reads CASSEGGTNRDIQYF. The DNA of the CDR3 is TGTGCCAGCAGTGAAGGCGGGACGAATAGGGACATTCAGTACTTC.

This clone appeared a single time. The J gene is TRBJ2-2, the V gene TRBV29-1, with D possibly matching TRBD2 (6 bases). CDR3 length: 14 residues. CDR1 is SQVTM and CDR2 is ANQGSEA in the germline V gene. V was trimmed by 4 bases and J by 3 bases, leaving 12 bases between them. The CDR3 protein is CSVGGTSDTGELFF. DNA for the CDR3: TGCAGCGTTGGCGGGACTTCCGACACCGGGGAGCTGTTTTTT.

The V and J genes are TRBV3-1 (or the pseudogene TRBV3-2) and TRBJ2-1; perhaps TRBD2 as D (5 bases). V was shortened by 0 bases and J by 9 bases, with 15 bases between the two germline ends. CDR1 and CDR2 from the germline V gene are LGHDT and YNNKEL (reference sequence). The CDR3 runs to 15 residues. CDR3 in DNA: TGTGCCAGCAGCCAAGAATTTGGGAGTAATTTTGAGCAGTTCTTC. It codes for CASSQEFGSNFEQFF.

The chain employs TRBV11-3 and TRBJ1-2; 7 bases align to TRBD1. Unmatched junction bases numbered 8, after V lost 4 bases and J lost 0 bases. The germline CDR1 and CDR2 sequences are SGHNT and YENEEA. This CDR3 spans 16 amino acids. CDR3 residues: CASSWSGTEANYGYTF. CDR3 bases: TGTGCCAGCAGCTGGTCGGGGACAGAGGCTAACTATGGCTACACCTTC.

The chain uses TRBV11-3 and TRBJ2-1; 7 bases map to TRBD2. The V gene's germline CDR1 is SGHNT and CDR2 YENEEA. The length of the CDR3 is 18 residues. Trimming took 0 bases from V and 4 from J; bases not matched to a gene: 12. The CDR3 coding sequence is TGTGCCAGCAGCTTAGAAAGGCGGTCGGCTAGCGGTTACAATGAGCAGTTCTTC. This codes for CASSLERRSASGYNEQFF.

J is TRBJ1-5 and V is TRBV6-5; maybe TRBD1 (6 bases). This CDR3 region has 14 residues. V was cut by 7 bases and J by 0 bases, with 10 bases left in between. CDR1 and CDR2 from the germline V gene are MNHEY and SVGAGI. The CDR3 loop is CASMDSYSNQPQHF. In DNA form, the CDR3 reads TGTGCCAGCATGGACAGCTATAGCAATCAGCCCCAGCATTTT.

V gene TRBV28 combines with J gene TRBJ2-7, with TRBD1 matching 9 bases. From germline, CDR1 is MDHEN and CDR2 SYDVKM. V was clipped by 5 bases and J by 8 bases; unmatched bases: 16. This CDR3 has 16 amino acids. This chain's CDR3 is CASSILSGTGQGKQYF. CDR3 DNA sequence: TGTGCCAGCAGTATACTCTCCGGGACAGGGCAAGGCAAGCAGTACTTC.

The chain employs TRBV23-1 and TRBJ1-2; a weak D match, TRBD1 (5 bases). TRBV23-1 is noted as an ORF with a role that remains uncertain. The germline V and J ends were trimmed by 0 bases and 8 bases, with 19 bases remaining between them. The length of the CDR3 is 16 residues. The CDR3 spells CASSQSPAGPGCGYTF. The DNA for the CDR3 is TGCGCCAGCAGTCAATCGCCCGCTGGGCCAGGGTGCGGCTACACCTTC.

The CDR3 is CASSLRVTDTQYF. The CDR3 coding sequence is TGTGCCAGCAGCTTAAGAGTGACAGATACGCAGTATTTT. The chain joins TRBV13 to TRBJ2-3; D is uncertain. CDR1 is PRHDT, CDR2 FYEKMQ, per germline (reference sequence). The CDR3 totals 13 residues. V gave up 2 bases and J gave up 3 bases, with 6 bases separating them.

The chain is built from TRBV3-1 (or the pseudogene TRBV3-2) and TRBJ2-1, with 13 bases lining up with TRBD2. The CDR3 runs 16 residues. Germline V CDR1 and CDR2: LGHDT, YNNKEL (reference sequence). V shed 0 bases and J 10 bases; nucleotides not matched to a gene: 6. The CDR3 spells CASSQERTSGSYEQFF. DNA for the CDR3: TGTGCCAGCAGCCAAGAACGGACTAGCGGGAGTTACGAGCAGTTCTTC.

This sequence joins TRBV11-2 and TRBJ2-1, with TRBD1 as a possible D gene (5 bases). Germline assignment: CDR1 SGHAT and CDR2 FQNNGV. The V gene lost 4 bases and the J gene lost 6 bases, with 16 bases spanning the gap. The CDR3 extends over 15 amino acids. The CDR3 reads CASSSQGLRINEQFF. The CDR3 region has the DNA TGTGCCAGCAGCTCCCAGGGTTTGAGGATCAATGAGCAGTTCTTC.

The DNA of the CDR3 is TGTGCCAGCAGTACCCAGGGACTTGCTAATGAAAAACTGTTTTTT. Amino acids: CASSTQGLANEKLFF. The V call is TRBV6-5, the J call TRBJ1-4; TRBD1 might be the D (5 bases). This CDR3 contains 15 residues. Germline lookup yields CDR1 MNHEY and CDR2 SVGAGI. The V and J ends lost 5 bases and 3 bases respectively, with 13 bases between them.

This chain joins TRBV29-1 and TRBJ2-2, with D possibly matching TRBD2 (6 bases). Per germline, CDR1 SQVTM and CDR2 ANQGSEA. This CDR3 contains 13 residues. Trimming pared 5 bases from V and 4 bases from J, leaving 11 bases between. CDR3: CSVSLASTGELFF. In DNA, the CDR3 is TGCAGCGTTTCTCTAGCGAGCACCGGGGAGCTGTTTTTT.